Presented here are 10 T cell receptor beta chains from one specimen sequenced in a study of cytomegalovirus exposure and HLA in healthy donors. The PCR ran on 60 Vbeta and 13 Jbeta primers. Some clones are missing from TCRdb's copy, which holds only in-frame ones; the method was immunoSEQ multiplex PCR. Among some 150,000 clones listed, approximately 80% were seen once. The specimen sequenced was PBMCs. Every receptor here comes from a woman aged 45-59 years in good health and CMV-seronegative.

This clone was recorded only once. The chain is built from TRBV2 and TRBJ1-5, with 9 nucleotides matching TRBD1. V lost 6 bases, J lost 6 bases, and 18 bases stayed unmatched. The germline V gene has CDR1 SNHLY and CDR2 FYNNEI. CDR3 length: 18 amino acids. The CDR3: CASRLGGPGQGSSQPQHF. The CDR3, as DNA: TGTGCCAGCAGACTTGGAGGCCCGGGACAGGGTTCGAGTCAGCCCCAGCATTTT.

The chain joins TRBV18 to TRBJ1-2, with 7 nucleotides matching TRBD1. Looked up from germline, CDR1 is KGHSH and CDR2 is LQKENI. V gave up 5 bases and J gave up 1 base; unmatched junction bases: 10. The CDR3 runs 16 residues. The DNA for the CDR3 is TGTGCCAGCTCATCGAGACAGGGCCCCGATAACTATGGCTACACCTTC. Amino acid sequence: CASSSRQGPDNYGYTF.

The chain employs TRBV28 and TRBJ1-2; no definite D call. CDR1 is MDHEN, CDR2 SYDVKM, per germline. V lost 4 bases and J lost 6, with 18 bases in between. CDR3 length equals 15 residues. CDR3: CASSSASRGVDGYTF. The CDR3 bases are TGTGCCAGCAGTTCTGCGAGCCGGGGAGTCGATGGCTACACCTTC.

V and J are TRBV18 and TRBJ2-1, with D unclear. This CDR3 comprises 12 residues. V was shortened by 2 bases and J by 7 bases, with 6 bases between the two germline ends. Germline V CDR1 and CDR2: KGHSH, LQKENI. The CDR3 is CASSPVSNEQFF. CDR3 DNA: TGTGCCAGCTCACCAGTGAGTAATGAGCAGTTCTTC.

The J gene is TRBJ2-1, the V gene TRBV28, with 12 bases matching TRBD2. Per germline, CDR1 MDHEN and CDR2 SYDVKM. The CDR3 consists of 16 residues. V lost 4 bases, J lost 3 bases, and 4 bases stayed unmatched. CDR3 bases: TGTGCCAGCAGTTCAGGACTAGCGGGACACTACAATGAGCAGTTCTTC. This encodes CASSSGLAGHYNEQFF.

This chain connects TRBV11-2 to TRBJ2-1; TRBD1 aligns across 10 bases. Trimming removed 4 bases from V and 4 bases from J; junction bases left unmatched: 4. The germline gives CDR1 SGHAT, CDR2 FQNNGV. The CDR3 length is 15 residues. CDR3 coding DNA: TGTGCCAGCAGCTCACCGGGACAGGGGTACAATGAGCAGTTCTTC. It translates to CASSSPGQGYNEQFF.

The V and J genes are TRBV9 and TRBJ2-5; D uncertain. CDR1 SGDLS and CDR2 YYNGEE come from the germline V gene. The ends were cut back, 4 bases at V and 1 base at J, with 11 bases in the middle. The CDR3 covers 14 residues. The chain's CDR3 is CASSPPVAQETQYF. CDR3 DNA: TGTGCCAGCAGCCCCCCCGTGGCCCAAGAGACCCAGTACTTC.

The CDR3 is CASSPRVPDEQFF. The CDR3, as DNA: TGCGCCAGCAGCCCCAGGGTTCCGGATGAGCAGTTCTTC. V usage is TRBV5-1 and J usage is TRBJ2-1, with D possibly TRBD1 on 5 matching bases. The CDR3 length is 13 residues. Trimming left V 4 bases short and J 8 bases short, with 13 bases between. In germline, CDR1 is SGHRS, CDR2 YFSETQ.

The gene calls are TRBV5-1 and TRBJ2-3; 10 bases agree with TRBD2. The CDR3 spans 15 residues. The trim removed 4 bases at V and 7 bases at J, leaving 9 bases unmatched. Germline CDR1 is SGHRS and CDR2 is YFSETQ. Written as DNA, the CDR3 is TGCGCCAGCAGCGGGGGGACTAGCGTAGGTCATACGCAGTATTTT. Translation: CASSGGTSVGHTQYF.

This clone was seen a few times. The chain recombines TRBV6-1 with TRBJ1-5; 7 positions match TRBD1. Looked up from germline, CDR1 is MNHNS and CDR2 is SASEGT. This CDR3 comprises 14 residues. J was trimmed by 6 bases and V by 9 bases; bases with no gene match: 11. The CDR3 nucleotides are TGTGCCAGTTCAGAGAGAGGGGGCGGTCAGCCCCAGCATTTT. Its protein product is CASSERGGGQPQHF.